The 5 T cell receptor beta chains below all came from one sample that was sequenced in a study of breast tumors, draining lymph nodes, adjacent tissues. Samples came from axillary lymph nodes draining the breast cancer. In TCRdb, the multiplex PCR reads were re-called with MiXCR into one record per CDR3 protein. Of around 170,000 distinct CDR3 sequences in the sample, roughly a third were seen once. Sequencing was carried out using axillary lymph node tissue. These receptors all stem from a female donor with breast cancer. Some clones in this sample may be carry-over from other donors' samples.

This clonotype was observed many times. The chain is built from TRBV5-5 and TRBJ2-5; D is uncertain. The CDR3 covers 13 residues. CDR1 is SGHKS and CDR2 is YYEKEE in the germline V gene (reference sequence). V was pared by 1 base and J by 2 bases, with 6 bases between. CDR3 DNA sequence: TGTGCCAGCAGCTTGCAGTTGCAAGAGACCCAGTACTTC. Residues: CASSLQLQETQYF.

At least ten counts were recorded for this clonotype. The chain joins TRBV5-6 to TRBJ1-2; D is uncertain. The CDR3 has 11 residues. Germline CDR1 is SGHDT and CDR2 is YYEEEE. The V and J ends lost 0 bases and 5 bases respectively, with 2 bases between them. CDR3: CASSLEYGYTF. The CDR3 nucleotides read TGTGCCAGCAGCTTGGAGTATGGCTACACCTTC.

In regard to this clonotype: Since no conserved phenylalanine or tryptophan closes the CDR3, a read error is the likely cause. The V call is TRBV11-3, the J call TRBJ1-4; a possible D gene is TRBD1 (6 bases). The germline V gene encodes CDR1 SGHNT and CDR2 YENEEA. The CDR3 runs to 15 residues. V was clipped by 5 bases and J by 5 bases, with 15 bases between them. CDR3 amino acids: CASSRAGARNEKLFL. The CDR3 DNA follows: TGTGCCAGCAGCCGGGCAGGGGCGAGGAATGAAAAACTGTTTCTT.

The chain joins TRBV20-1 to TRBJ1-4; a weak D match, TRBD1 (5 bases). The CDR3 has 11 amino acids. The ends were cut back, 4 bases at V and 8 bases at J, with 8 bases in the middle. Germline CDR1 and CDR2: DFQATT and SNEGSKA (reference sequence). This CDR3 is CSATGIEKLFF. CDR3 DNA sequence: TGCAGTGCTACAGGGATCGAAAAACTGTTTTTT.

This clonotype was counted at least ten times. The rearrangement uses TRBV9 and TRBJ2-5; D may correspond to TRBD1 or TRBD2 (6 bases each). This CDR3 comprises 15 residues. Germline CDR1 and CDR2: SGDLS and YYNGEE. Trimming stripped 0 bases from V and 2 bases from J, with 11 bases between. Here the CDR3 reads CASSVVKGGQETQYF. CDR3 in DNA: TGTGCCAGCAGCGTAGTGAAGGGGGGACAAGAGACCCAGTACTTC.